Following are 21 T cell receptor beta chains from one sample sequenced in a study of T cell responses to AZD1222 COVID-19 vaccine. Data came from immunoSEQ multiplex PCR; TCRdb stores just in-frame clones and leaves some out. The sample holds some 130,000 clones, approximately 91% seen once. Sequencing used peripheral blood, obtained 28 days after the second AZD1222 dose. The receptors originated from an adult who received the AZD1222 COVID-19 vaccine.

The CDR3 reads CASSLSSGRSYNEQFF. In DNA form, the CDR3 reads TGTGCCAGCAGCTTGTCTAGCGGGAGATCCTACAATGAGCAGTTCTTC. The J gene is TRBJ2-1, the V gene TRBV7-6; TRBD2 matches 10 bases. The CDR3 contains 16 residues. The V gene end was trimmed by 3 bases and the J gene end by 1 base; junction bases not matched to a gene: 3. Germline-derived CDR1 and CDR2 are SGHVS and FNYEAQ.

J is TRBJ1-2 and V is TRBV27, with D possibly matching TRBD1 (6 bases). Per the germline V gene, CDR1 is MNHEY and CDR2 is SMNVEV (reference sequence). V shed 4 bases and J shed 4 bases, with 16 bases lying between them. The CDR3 is 15 amino acids. In DNA form, the CDR3 reads TGTGCCAGCAGTTCCTCTTATACAGGGTTCTATGGCTACACCTTC. It codes for CASSSSYTGFYGYTF.

The V and J genes are TRBV24-1 and TRBJ2-7; possibly TRBD1 for D (6 bases). The V and J ends lost 1 base and 2 bases respectively, with 17 bases between them. Germline lookup yields CDR1 KGHDR and CDR2 SFDVKD. The CDR3 contains 17 residues. CDR3: CATSDLIKPGATYEQYF. In DNA form, the CDR3 reads TGTGCCACCAGTGATTTAATAAAGCCAGGGGCCACCTACGAGCAGTACTTC.

This clone was counted once. As DNA, the CDR3 is TGTGCCAGCAGTCCCGGGATTTCACCCCTCCACTTT. It encodes CASSPGISPLHF. The V call is TRBV27, the J call TRBJ1-6; D is unclear. The ends were cut back, 5 bases at V and 9 bases at J, with 8 bases in the middle. The CDR3 contains 12 residues. The V gene's germline CDR1 is MNHEY and CDR2 SMNVEV (reference sequence).

This chain connects TRBV7-9 to TRBJ2-7, with TRBD1 matching over 8 bases. The CDR3 spans 15 residues. The germline V gene has CDR1 SEHNR and CDR2 FQNEAQ (reference sequence). V lost 8 bases, J lost 2 bases, and 11 bases stayed unmatched. The CDR3 DNA reads as TGTGCCAGCCTTTCCACGGGACAGGCCACCTACGAGCAGTACTTC. Its translation: CASLSTGQATYEQYF.

The CDR3 protein is CASSQDYRELAGTYNEQFF. The CDR3 nucleotides are TGTGCCAGCAGCCAAGATTATCGGGAACTAGCGGGAACCTACAATGAGCAGTTCTTC. This chain joins TRBV3-1 (or the pseudogene TRBV3-2) and TRBJ2-1; 10 bases fit TRBD2. The CDR3 has 19 residues. J was trimmed by 2 bases and V by 0 bases; bases with no gene match: 10. Germline V gene lookup returns CDR1 LGHDT and CDR2 YNNKEL (reference sequence).

The chain carries TRBV19 and TRBJ1-2; possible D gene TRBD1, 5 bases. V gave up 7 bases and J gave up 3 bases, with 18 bases separating them. The length of the CDR3 is 15 residues. CDR1 LNHDA and CDR2 SQIVND come from the germline V gene (reference sequence). CDR3 bases: TGTGCCAGTACCACGGGGGGGGACCGCGACTATGGCTACACCTTC. Amino acid sequence: CASTTGGDRDYGYTF.

In its sample, this clone was seen once. V gene TRBV28 combines with J gene TRBJ1-2; a weak D match, TRBD1 (6 bases). Germline lookup yields CDR1 MDHEN and CDR2 SYDVKM. CDR3 size: 13 residues. V gave up 6 bases and J gave up 8 bases, with 16 bases separating them. The CDR3 DNA is TGTGCCAGCAGAGGACAGCTAAAGGGCGGCTACACCTTC. This encodes CASRGQLKGGYTF.

The V call is TRBV29-1, the J call TRBJ1-1; D ambiguous. There are 14 residues in the CDR3. Germline CDR1 and CDR2: SQVTM and ANQGSEA. Between the trimmed V and J ends, which lost 2 bases and 6 bases, there was a span of 16 bases. The CDR3 region has the DNA TGCAGCGTTGAAAGGAGGCTATCGTCGGCTGAAGCTTTCTTT. It specifies CSVERRLSSAEAFF.

The chain links TRBV10-3 to TRBJ1-2, with 8 bases that match TRBD1. The germline CDR1 and CDR2 sequences are ENHRY and SYGVKD. The CDR3 has 14 amino acids. V trimming: 10 bases; J trimming: 7 bases; junction bases outside the gene matches: 14. The CDR3 here is CATLRAGGEGGYTF. The CDR3 coding sequence is TGTGCCACCCTTAGGGCAGGGGGCGAGGGTGGCTACACCTTC.

CDR3 sequence (DNA): TGTGCCAGCAGGCTCCGGAACAGGGACTTTTCCGGGGAGCTGTTTTTT. It specifies CASRLRNRDFSGELFF. The V call is TRBV2, the J call TRBJ2-2; the D gene could be TRBD1 or TRBD2 (6 bases each). The V gene lost 6 bases and the J gene lost 6 bases, with 20 bases spanning the gap. This CDR3 region has 16 residues. Per germline, CDR1 SNHLY and CDR2 FYNNEI.

The genes are TRBV11-2 and TRBJ2-5, with 8 bases that match TRBD2. Unmatched junction bases numbered 5, after V lost 6 bases and J lost 5 bases. CDR1 and CDR2 (germline): SGHAT, FQNNGV. This CDR3 has 13 residues. The CDR3 nucleotides are TGTGCCAGCAGATCAGCGGGAGCGGAGACCCAGTACTTC. Translated, it gives CASRSAGAETQYF.

The V and J genes are TRBV11-3 and TRBJ2-1, with D possibly matching TRBD1 (5 bases). Germline CDR1 is SGHNT and CDR2 is YENEEA. This CDR3 region has 14 residues. V was shortened by 2 bases and J by 8 bases, with 13 bases between the two germline ends. The CDR3 DNA follows: TGTGCCAGCAGCTTAAACCCAGGGATGGATGAGCAGTTCTTC. It is translated as CASSLNPGMDEQFF.

V usage is TRBV7-8 and J usage is TRBJ2-1; D perhaps matches TRBD1 (6 bases). CDR3 size: 16 residues. Looked up from germline, CDR1 is SGHVS and CDR2 is FQNEAQ. Trimming left V 4 bases short and J 3 bases short, with 16 bases between. The CDR3 reads CASSSPGTLNYNEQFF. The CDR3 DNA sequence: TGTGCCAGCAGCTCGCCCGGGACACTGAACTACAATGAGCAGTTCTTC.

This chain uses TRBV9 with TRBJ2-3; 8 bases match TRBD2. Per the germline V gene, CDR1 is SGDLS and CDR2 is YYNGEE. The J segment lost 2 bases and the V segment lost 4 bases, leaving 9 bases of the junction unmatched. The CDR3 length is 16 residues. CDR3 amino acids: CASSPRTSRNTDTQYF. Written as DNA, the CDR3 is TGTGCCAGCAGCCCCCGGACTAGCAGAAACACAGATACGCAGTATTTT.

The chain couples TRBV28 to TRBJ1-5; a weak D match, TRBD1 (6 bases). V lost 5 bases to trimming and J lost 6 bases, with 17 bases between them. The CDR3 has 15 residues. The V gene's germline CDR1 is MDHEN and CDR2 SYDVKM. DNA for the CDR3: TGTGCCAGCAGTCTTCTTCGGGGGGCTAGTCAGCCCCAGCATTTT. This sequence encodes CASSLLRGASQPQHF.

V gene TRBV11-2 combines with J gene TRBJ1-5; weak D call: TRBD1 (6 bases). V was cut by 0 bases and J by 4 bases, with 10 bases left in between. This CDR3 is 15 amino acids long. From germline, CDR1 is SGHAT and CDR2 FQNNGV. Here the CDR3 DNA reads TGTGCCAGCAGCTTAGATTGGACAGCGAATCAGCCCCAGCATTTT. Residues: CASSLDWTANQPQHF.

The chain recombines TRBV3-1 (or the pseudogene TRBV3-2) with TRBJ2-3; D perhaps matches TRBD2 (5 bases). Germline values: CDR1 LGHDT, CDR2 YNNKEL (reference sequence). Trimming removed 0 bases from V and 4 bases from J, with 11 bases in between. The CDR3 spans 15 residues. The CDR3 nucleotides are TGTGCCAGCAGCCAAGATCACCCCGGGGCAGATACGCAGTATTTT. This sequence encodes CASSQDHPGADTQYF.

The sample holds a few counts of this clone. J is TRBJ2-1 and V is TRBV5-4; 9 bases match TRBD2. Trimming at V came to 4 bases and at J to 0 bases, leaving 2 bases not matched to a gene. CDR3 length equals 15 residues. Per germline, CDR1 SGHNT and CDR2 YYREEE (reference sequence). The CDR3 nucleotides are TGTGCCAGCAGCCGTAGCGGGAGCTCCTACAATGAGCAGTTCTTC. It codes for CASSRSGSSYNEQFF. Full variable domain (missing parts from reference TRBV5-4 and TRBJ2-1): ETGVTQSPTHLIKTRGQQVTLRCSSQSGHNTVSWYQQALGQGPQFIFQYYREEENGRGNFPPRFSGLQFPNYSSELNVNALELDDSALYLCASSRSGSSYNEQFFGPGTRLTVL.

This chain uses TRBV27 with TRBJ1-2; unclear D gene. This CDR3 has 13 amino acids. With 8 bases removed from V and 10 bases from J, the gap between germline ends came to 20 bases. Germline CDR1 reads MNHEY; CDR2 reads SMNVEV (reference sequence). The DNA of the CDR3 is TGTGCCAGCTCCCCTATGCGGCGGGGTCCCTACACCTTC. Amino acids: CASSPMRRGPYTF.

The chain is built from TRBV2 and TRBJ1-5; tentative D call: TRBD1 (6 bases). Trimming took 6 bases from V and 5 from J, leaving 11 bases between them. CDR1 is SNHLY, CDR2 FYNNEI, per germline. This CDR3 contains 13 residues. The CDR3 DNA sequence: TGTGCCAGCAGACAGGGACCGGATCAGCCCCAGCATTTT. Translated, it gives CASRQGPDQPQHF.